The text below deals with one T cell receptor (beta chain). Other DNA variants within this sample encode the same CDR3. This record belongs to a study of control samples from healthy donors and cancer patients. Generated by immunoSEQ multiplex PCR, the TCRdb table keeps only in-frame clones and is missing some. The sample contains around 250,000 clones, around 79% of which appear only once. In germline, CDR1 is MDHEN, CDR2 SYDVKM. The CDR3 length is 11 residues. Trimming pared 3 bases from V and 7 bases from J, leaving 4 bases between. The sample taken for sequencing was PBMCs. This clonotype originated in a woman aged 55 to 70 with lung cancer. The chain links TRBV28 to TRBJ1-3; D gene uncertain. The CDR3: CASSFRNTIYF. DNA of the CDR3: TGTGCCAGCAGTTTTCGTAACACCATATATTTT.